What follows is one T cell receptor (beta chain) and its context. What it recognizes is unknown. The junction departs from the called germline gene at one end, perhaps through a read error. This sample is drawn from a study of tumor-infiltrating lymphocytes in primary liver carcinoma. At the level of the study: The five patients, who were men and women, ranged in age from 30 to 69 years.

General observations from the study: Blood had a significantly lower top-250-clone fraction than tumors did (p = 0.039).

CDR3 size: 17 residues. CDR1 and CDR2 (germline): MNHNS, SASEGT. Constant-region priming of roughly 490 ng total RNA yielded TCR beta cDNA. Nested multiplex PCR, run for three rounds with slightly modified ARM-PCR, yielded TCR beta libraries. A C-beta reverse primer and TRBV1-TRBV30 forward primers served in each of the first two PCR rounds, at 9 to 10 cycles apiece. TCRdb redid the calling of the multiplex PCR reads with MiXCR, one entry per CDR3 protein. This table holds more than 95,000 distinct CDR3 sequences, around 60% found once. Co-extracted RNA and DNA came from 20-30 mg of unsorted bulk tissue. Over 80% viable tumor cells were present in every tumor sample.

V usage is TRBV6-1 and J usage is TRBJ2-7; D might be TRBD2 (6 bases). Sequenced: liver tumor tissue from sampling region 3. Described subset: tumor region T3, left-lateral pole. The sequence was obtained from an older woman with primary liver carcinoma and hepatitis B virus infection. The CDR3 reads CASSEGAPSWRVTEQYF. Here the CDR3 DNA reads TGTGCCAGCAGCGAAGGAGCTCCTAGCTGGAGGGTTACCGAGCAGTACTTC.